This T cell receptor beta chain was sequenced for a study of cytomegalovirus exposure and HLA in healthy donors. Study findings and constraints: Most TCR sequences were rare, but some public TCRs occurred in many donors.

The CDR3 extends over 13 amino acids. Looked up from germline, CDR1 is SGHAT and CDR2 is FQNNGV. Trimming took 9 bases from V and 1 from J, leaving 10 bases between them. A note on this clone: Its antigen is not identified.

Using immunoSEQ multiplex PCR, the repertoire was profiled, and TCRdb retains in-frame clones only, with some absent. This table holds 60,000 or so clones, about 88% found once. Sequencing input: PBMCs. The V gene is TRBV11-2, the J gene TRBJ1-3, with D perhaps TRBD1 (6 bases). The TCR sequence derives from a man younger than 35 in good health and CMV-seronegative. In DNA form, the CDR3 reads TGTGCCAGTCAGGGGAGTTCTGGAAACACCATATATTTT. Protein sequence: CASQGSSGNTIYF.